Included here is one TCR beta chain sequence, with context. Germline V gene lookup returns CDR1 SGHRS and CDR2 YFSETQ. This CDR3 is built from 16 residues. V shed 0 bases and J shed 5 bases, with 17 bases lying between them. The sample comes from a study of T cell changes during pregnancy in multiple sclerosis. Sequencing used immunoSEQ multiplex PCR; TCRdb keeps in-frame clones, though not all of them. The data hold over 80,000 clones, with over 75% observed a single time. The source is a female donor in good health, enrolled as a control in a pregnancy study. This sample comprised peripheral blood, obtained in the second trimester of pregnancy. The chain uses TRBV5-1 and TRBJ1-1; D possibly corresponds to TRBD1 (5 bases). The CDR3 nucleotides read TGCGCCAGCAGCTTGGATGGGGGGAGTTTGGGAACTGAAGCTTTCTTT. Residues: CASSLDGGSLGTEAFF.